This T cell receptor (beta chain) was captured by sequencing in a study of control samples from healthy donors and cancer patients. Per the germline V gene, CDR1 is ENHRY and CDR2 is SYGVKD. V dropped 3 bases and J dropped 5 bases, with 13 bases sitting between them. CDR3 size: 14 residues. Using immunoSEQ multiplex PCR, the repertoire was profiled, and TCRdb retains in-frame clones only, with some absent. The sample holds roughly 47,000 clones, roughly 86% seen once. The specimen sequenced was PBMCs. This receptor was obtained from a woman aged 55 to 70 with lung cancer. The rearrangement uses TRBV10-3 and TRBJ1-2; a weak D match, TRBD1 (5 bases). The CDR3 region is CAISEEGLGYGYTF. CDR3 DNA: TGTGCCATCAGTGAAGAGGGGCTAGGGTATGGCTACACCTTC.